The 23 T cell receptor beta chains in this list originate from one sample, sequenced in a study of Graves' ophthalmopathy and Graves' hyperthyroidism. RNA transcripts were the source from which TCR beta CDR3 regions were amplified. HTBI-primed first-round RT-PCR preceded second-round multiplex PCR. TCRdb recomputed calls from the multiplex PCR reads with MiXCR, one row per CDR3 protein. The sample carries 200,000 to 250,000 distinct CDR3 sequences, about a fifth recorded once. The sequenced sample was peripheral blood. The receptor source for this set is a woman aged 50 to 65 with Graves' ophthalmopathy.

This clonotype was seen ten or more times. This sequence joins TRBV6-1 and TRBJ1-1; D call uncertain. The CDR3 sequence is 14 residues long. Trimming removed 4 bases from V and 7 bases from J, with 16 bases in between. Germline V gene lookup returns CDR1 MNHNS and CDR2 SASEGT. CDR3 in DNA: TGTGCCAGCAGTGCTGGCACTCCTCGTAATGAAGCTTTCTTT. This sequence encodes CASSAGTPRNEAFF.

This clonotype has a handful of counts. This chain links TRBV7-6 with TRBJ1-5, with 7 bases matching TRBD1. The CDR3 has 14 residues. Germline CDR1 is SGHVS and CDR2 is FNYEAQ. The junction had 7 bases not matched to a gene; V was cut back by 5 bases and J by 6 bases. In nucleotides, the CDR3 is TGTGCCAGCAGCCGACAGGGAGTGGGTCAGCCCCAGCATTTT. Protein: CASSRQGVGQPQHF.

Of note for this clonotype: A much larger clone is a single base away; this may be a read error. This chain uses TRBV28 with TRBJ2-7; TRBD2 agrees at 14 bases. Per the germline V gene, CDR1 is MDHEN and CDR2 is SYDVKM. Trimming at V came to 6 bases and at J to 3 bases, leaving 4 bases not matched to a gene. The CDR3 covers 15 residues. Written as DNA, the CDR3 is TGTGCCAGCAGAGAAGGGACTAGCGGGGGCTACGAGCAGTACTTC. Translated, it gives CASREGTSGGYEQYF.

The rearrangement joins TRBV6-2 or TRBV6-3 to TRBJ2-2, with a possible D match to TRBD2 (6 bases). V was pared by 2 bases and J by 6 bases, with 16 bases between. CDR1 is MNHEY, CDR2 SVGEGT, per germline. CDR3 length: 16 amino acids. As DNA, the CDR3 is TGTGCCAGCAGTTACGACCGCGGGGTGTCGGCCGGGGAGCTGTTTTTT. It is translated as CASSYDRGVSAGELFF.

This clonotype showed up many times. This sequence joins TRBV28 and TRBJ1-2; D is unclear. Trimming stripped 3 bases from V and 12 bases from J, with 20 bases between. The CDR3 is 14 residues long. Germline CDR1 is MDHEN and CDR2 is SYDVKM. The CDR3 loop is CASSLGRFSPSDTF. The CDR3 DNA reads TGTGCCAGCAGTTTGGGTCGATTTTCCCCGAGTGACACCTTC.

The chain has TRBV10-1 and TRBJ2-2, with D possibly TRBD1 on 6 matching bases. The CDR3 is 16 residues long. The V end lost 3 bases, the J end lost 6 bases, and 17 bases lay between the germline ends. Germline V gene sequence: CDR1 WNHNN, CDR2 SYGVQD (reference sequence). Here the CDR3 DNA reads TGCGCCAGCAGTGAAGGTCGGACAGCCTCCCCCGGGGAGCTGTTTTTT. Translated, it gives CASSEGRTASPGELFF.

This clonotype was seen ten or more times. The chain has TRBV19 and TRBJ2-7; 14 bases are a match to TRBD2. V lost 0 bases and J lost 7; bases outside the gene matches: 5. Germline CDR1 LNHDA, CDR2 SQIVND (reference sequence). CDR3 size: 16 residues. CDR3 sequence reads: CASSIEGTSGSEEQYF. Here the CDR3 DNA reads TGTGCCAGTAGTATAGAAGGGACTAGCGGGAGCGAAGAGCAGTACTTC.

This clonotype was seen more than once but under ten times. The chain recombines TRBV28 with TRBJ2-7; D is perhaps TRBD1 (7 bases). CDR3 length equals 16 residues. Trimming pared 4 bases from V and 3 bases from J, leaving 19 bases between. CDR1 is MDHEN, CDR2 SYDVKM, per germline. The CDR3 coding sequence is TGTGCCAGCAGTTCCCCGGAGGGGGCGCCTTTCTACGAGCAGTACTTC. As protein: CASSSPEGAPFYEQYF.

This clonotype was counted at least ten times. The J gene is TRBJ2-7, the V gene TRBV11-2; TRBD1 matches 8 bases. The V and J ends lost 3 bases and 4 bases, in that order; junction bases with no gene match: 8. CDR1 and CDR2 from the germline V gene are SGHAT and FQNNGV. The CDR3 consists of 15 residues. This CDR3 is CASSFAPDRAYEQYF. The CDR3 region has the DNA TGTGCCAGCAGCTTTGCCCCGGACAGGGCGTACGAGCAGTACTTC. Full variable domain (missing parts from reference TRBV11-2 and TRBJ2-7): EAGVAQSPRYKIIEKRQSVAFWCNPISGHATLYWYQQILGQGPKLLIQFQNNGVVDDSQLPKDRFSAERLKGVDSTLKIQPAKLEDSAVYLCASSFAPDRAYEQYFGPGTRLTVT.

The chain uses TRBV28 and TRBJ1-1, with D unresolved. There are 12 residues in the CDR3. V was trimmed by 8 bases and J by 0 bases, leaving 7 bases between them. CDR1 and CDR2 (germline): MDHEN, SYDVKM. The CDR3 DNA is TGTGCCAGCTCAGGTCTGAACACTGAAGCTTTCTTT. The encoded protein is CASSGLNTEAFF.

This clonotype has ten or more counts. CDR3 in amino acids: CASTTGRRFDEQYF. DNA for the CDR3: TGTGCCAGCACCACGGGGAGGCGTTTCGACGAGCAGTACTTC. J is TRBJ2-7 and V is TRBV28; weak D call: TRBD2 (6 bases). The CDR3 runs to 14 residues. The germline V gene has CDR1 MDHEN and CDR2 SYDVKM. V gave up 7 bases and J gave up 5 bases, with 18 bases separating them.

The rearrangement links TRBV7-2 to TRBJ2-5; D call uncertain. The CDR3 is 14 amino acids. Per germline, CDR1 SGHTA and CDR2 FQGNSA. The ends were cut back, 3 bases at V and 1 base at J, with 9 bases in the middle. The CDR3 region is CASSFSKGQETQYF. The CDR3 region has the DNA TGTGCCAGCAGCTTTAGTAAAGGCCAAGAGACCCAGTACTTC.

This clonotype was picked up many times. The J gene is TRBJ1-2, the V gene TRBV5-1; D is unresolved. Germline CDR1 SGHRS, CDR2 YFSETQ. The CDR3 length is 15 residues. Trimming cost V 4 bases and J 7 bases, with 20 bases left between them. The CDR3 reads CASSPVQRTAFGYTF. The CDR3 DNA is TGCGCCAGCAGCCCGGTCCAACGGACTGCGTTTGGCTACACCTTC.

The gene calls are TRBV2 and TRBJ2-7, with TRBD2 identical over 7 bases. V lost 6 bases, J lost 3 bases, and 11 bases stayed unmatched. CDR1 is SNHLY and CDR2 is FYNNEI in the germline V gene. This CDR3 contains 15 residues. The CDR3 bases are TGTGCCAGCAGAGCCGGGACTATTACCTACTACGAGCAGTACTTC. It codes for CASRAGTITYYEQYF.

This clonotype appeared many times. The chain recombines TRBV5-4 with TRBJ1-1; no definite D call. The V end was cut by 0 bases, the J end by 3 bases, with 18 bases between. Germline-derived CDR1 and CDR2 are SGHNT and YYREEE (reference sequence). CDR3 length: 17 residues. CDR3 loop: CASSLGKGQVLDTEAFF. The CDR3 DNA is TGTGCCAGCAGCTTGGGCAAAGGTCAGGTTTTGGACACTGAAGCTTTCTTT.

As regards this clonotype: This may come from a read error, since a much larger clone is one base off. The rearrangement uses TRBV3-1 and TRBJ2-5; D is perhaps TRBD2 (5 bases). This CDR3 has 14 residues. Looked up from germline, CDR1 is LGHDT and CDR2 is YNNKEL (reference sequence). The DNA of the CDR3 is TGTGCCAGCAGCCAAGATCTAAATAGGGAGACCCTGTACTTC. It specifies CASSQDLNRETLYF.

Ten or more counts support this clonotype. The chain is built from TRBV28 and TRBJ2-5; perhaps D is TRBD1 or TRBD2 (5 bases each). Trimming took off 6 bases at V and 5 bases at J, with 16 bases between the two ends. CDR3 length equals 14 residues. Germline CDR1 reads MDHEN; CDR2 reads SYDVKM. The CDR3 coding sequence is TGTGCCAGCAGACCCCCGGGACGCTTGGAGACCCAGTACTTC. Encoded protein: CASRPPGRLETQYF.

The CDR3 here is CASSYSLGALGYF. The CDR3 nucleotides are TGTGCCAGCAGTTACTCTTTGGGGGCCCTGGGGTACTTC. The genes are TRBV6-5 and TRBJ2-7, with D possibly TRBD1 on 6 matching bases. Germline lookup yields CDR1 MNHEY and CDR2 SVGAGI. There are 13 residues in the CDR3. Trimming shortened V by 0 bases and J by 12 bases, and 15 bases separated the two germline ends.

This clonotype was seen many times. The chain has TRBV14 and TRBJ2-7; maybe TRBD1 (6 bases). The CDR3 length is 15 residues. With 2 bases removed from V and 3 bases from J, the gap between germline ends came to 14 bases. Germline lookup yields CDR1 SGHDN and CDR2 FVKESK. The CDR3 nucleotides are TGTGCCAGCAGCCAAAATCGGGCAGGGGTCTACGAGCAGTACTTC. It yields the protein CASSQNRAGVYEQYF.

This clonotype appeared many times. CDR3 region: CASSYGGGRETQYF. The CDR3 bases are TGTGCCAGCAGTTATGGTGGGGGCCGAGAGACCCAGTACTTC. The rearrangement joins TRBV12-3 or TRBV12-4 to TRBJ2-5; a possible D gene is TRBD1 (6 bases). Trimming cost V 4 bases and J 4 bases, with 13 bases left between them. This CDR3 is built from 14 residues.

This clonotype was detected ten times or more. The chain has TRBV28 and TRBJ1-5, with D possibly being TRBD1 (5 bases). CDR1 is MDHEN and CDR2 is SYDVKM in the germline V gene. Trimming shortened V by 6 bases and J by 4 bases, and 13 bases separated the two germline ends. The CDR3 has 14 amino acids. The CDR3 sequence: CASRMGGGNQPQHF. CDR3 nucleotide sequence: TGTGCCAGCAGGATGGGCGGGGGAAATCAGCCCCAGCATTTT.

The chain recombines TRBV24-1 with TRBJ2-5; TRBD1 agrees at 7 bases. V was pared by 2 bases and J by 2 bases, with 1 base of the junction left unmatched. The germline V gene has CDR1 KGHDR and CDR2 SFDVKD. The CDR3 runs 14 residues. The CDR3 DNA sequence: TGTGCCACCAGTGATTGGGACAGTCAAGAGACCCAGTACTTC. This codes for CATSDWDSQETQYF.

There are many counts of this clonotype. The CDR3, as DNA: TGCAGTGCTATTAACAGGGGCAGCTCGAACTATGGCTACACCTTC. Translated: CSAINRGSSNYGYTF. The rearrangement links TRBV20-1 to TRBJ1-2; 7 bases match TRBD1. J was trimmed by 2 bases and V by 4 bases; bases with no gene match: 10. CDR1 and CDR2 from the germline V gene are DFQATT and SNEGSKA (reference sequence). CDR3 size: 15 residues.